The entry below gives a single T cell receptor beta chain sequence along with its context. The trim removed 5 bases at V and 2 bases at J, leaving 5 bases unmatched. This CDR3 comprises 15 residues. Germline CDR1 MNHEY, CDR2 SVGAGI. Authors' data handling: Reference gene primer amplification yielded estimated nucleated cell counts. Profiling relied on immunoSEQ multiplex PCR, and the TCRdb table lists in-frame clones only, not all of them. The V and J calls and clone size were taken over from that table, and D and trimming were inferred from the DNA. Of 150,000 to 200,000 clones in the sample, about 85% were seen once. The data belong to a study of blood T cell repertoires in COVID-19. Overall study context: Samples came from the United States, Italy and Spain, spanning acute and convalescent COVID-19.

Seattle participants joined during active infection and were tracked over time. The chain is built from TRBV6-5 and TRBJ2-1, with 8 bases matching TRBD1. The receptor's source is a woman in her thirties or forties with COVID-19, enrolled during active disease. Material: peripheral blood. CDR3 in amino acids: CASSRQGSAYNEQFF. The CDR3 DNA follows: TGTGCCAGCAGTAGACAGGGGTCGGCCTACAATGAGCAGTTCTTC.